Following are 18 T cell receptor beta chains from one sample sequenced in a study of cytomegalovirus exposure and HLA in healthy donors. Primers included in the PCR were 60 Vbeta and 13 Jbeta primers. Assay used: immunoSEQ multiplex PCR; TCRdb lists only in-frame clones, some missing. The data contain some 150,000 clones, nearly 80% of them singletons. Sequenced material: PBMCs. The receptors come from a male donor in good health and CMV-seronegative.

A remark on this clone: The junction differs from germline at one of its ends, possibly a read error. In DNA, the CDR3 is TGTGCCGGCAGTGAATTCGGTTTGAAGGGGCCGGCTTTCTTT. This translates into CAGSEFGLKGPAFF. The gene calls are TRBV25-1 and TRBJ1-1; possible D gene TRBD1, 5 bases. From germline, CDR1 is MGHDK and CDR2 SYGVNS. There are 14 residues in the CDR3.

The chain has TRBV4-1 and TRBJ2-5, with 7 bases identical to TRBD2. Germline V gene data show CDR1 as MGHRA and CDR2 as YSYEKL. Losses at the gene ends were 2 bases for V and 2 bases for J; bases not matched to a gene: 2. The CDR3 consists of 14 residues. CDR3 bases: TGCGCCAGCAGCCAACGGACTAGGCAAGAGACCCAGTACTTC. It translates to CASSQRTRQETQYF.

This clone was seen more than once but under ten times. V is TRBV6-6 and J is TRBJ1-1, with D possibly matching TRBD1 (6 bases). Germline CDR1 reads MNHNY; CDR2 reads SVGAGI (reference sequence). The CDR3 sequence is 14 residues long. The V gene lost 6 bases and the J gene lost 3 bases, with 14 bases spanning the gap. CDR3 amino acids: CASSTYRADTEAFF. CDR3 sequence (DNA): TGTGCCAGCAGCACCTACAGGGCGGACACTGAAGCTTTCTTT.

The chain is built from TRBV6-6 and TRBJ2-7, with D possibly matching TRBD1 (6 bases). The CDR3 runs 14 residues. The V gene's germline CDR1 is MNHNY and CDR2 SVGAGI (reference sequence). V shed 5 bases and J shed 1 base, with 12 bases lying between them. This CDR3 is CASSAGTRSYEQYF. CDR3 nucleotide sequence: TGTGCCAGCAGTGCCGGGACACGTTCCTACGAGCAGTACTTC.

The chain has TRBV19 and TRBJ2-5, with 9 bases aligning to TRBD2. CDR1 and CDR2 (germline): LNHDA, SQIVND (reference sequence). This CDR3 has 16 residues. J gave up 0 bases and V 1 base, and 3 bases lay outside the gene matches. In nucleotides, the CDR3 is TGTGCCAGTAGTATAGGAGGGACTAGCCACCAAGAGACCCAGTACTTC. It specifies CASSIGGTSHQETQYF.

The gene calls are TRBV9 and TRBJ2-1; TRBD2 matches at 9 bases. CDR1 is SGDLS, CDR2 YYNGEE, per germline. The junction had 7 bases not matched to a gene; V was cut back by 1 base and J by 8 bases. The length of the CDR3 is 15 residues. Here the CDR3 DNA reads TGTGCCAGCAGCGTATCCGGCGGGGGGGCGTATGAGCAGTTCTTC. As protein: CASSVSGGGAYEQFF.

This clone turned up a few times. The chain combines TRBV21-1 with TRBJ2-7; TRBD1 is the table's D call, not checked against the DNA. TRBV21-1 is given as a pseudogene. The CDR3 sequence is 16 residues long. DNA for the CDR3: TGTGCCAGCAGCAAAGGGTCGGGGCAGGGGGCCTACGAGCAGTACTTC. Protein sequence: CASSKGSGQGAYEQYF.

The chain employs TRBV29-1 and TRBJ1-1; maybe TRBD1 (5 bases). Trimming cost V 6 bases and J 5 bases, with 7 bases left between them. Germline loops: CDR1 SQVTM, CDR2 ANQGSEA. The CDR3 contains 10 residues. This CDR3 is CSVGGTEAFF. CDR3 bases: TGCAGCGTGGGGGGGACTGAAGCTTTCTTT.

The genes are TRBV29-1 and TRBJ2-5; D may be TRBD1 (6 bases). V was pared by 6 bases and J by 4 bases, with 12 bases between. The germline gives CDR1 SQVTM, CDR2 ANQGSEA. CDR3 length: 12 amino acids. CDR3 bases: TGCAGCGTCGCTAACAGGGCAGAGACCCAGTACTTC. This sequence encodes CSVANRAETQYF.

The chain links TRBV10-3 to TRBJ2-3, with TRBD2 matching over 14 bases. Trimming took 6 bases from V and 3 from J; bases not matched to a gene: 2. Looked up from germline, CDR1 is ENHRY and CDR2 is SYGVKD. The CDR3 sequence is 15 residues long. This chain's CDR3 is CAIRGLAGDTDTQYF. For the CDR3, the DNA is TGTGCCATCAGGGGACTAGCGGGGGATACAGATACGCAGTATTTT.

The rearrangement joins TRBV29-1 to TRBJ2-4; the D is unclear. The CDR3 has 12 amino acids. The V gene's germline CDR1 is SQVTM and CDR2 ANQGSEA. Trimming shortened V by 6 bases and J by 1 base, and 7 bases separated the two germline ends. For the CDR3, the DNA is TGCAGCGTACGAGAGGCCAAAAACATTCAGTACTTC. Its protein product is CSVREAKNIQYF. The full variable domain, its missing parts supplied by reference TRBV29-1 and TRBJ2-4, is SAVISQKPSRDICQRGTSLTIQCQVDSQVTMMFWYRQQPGQSLTLIATANQGSEATYESGFVIDKFPISRPNLTFSTLTVSNMSPEDSSIYLCSVREAKNIQYFGAGTRLSVL.

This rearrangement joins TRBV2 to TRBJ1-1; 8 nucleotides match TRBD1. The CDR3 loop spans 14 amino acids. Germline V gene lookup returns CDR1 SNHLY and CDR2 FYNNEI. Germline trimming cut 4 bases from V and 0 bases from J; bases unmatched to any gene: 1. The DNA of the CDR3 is TGTGCCAGCAGTGGACAGGGGTTGAACACTGAAGCTTTCTTT. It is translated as CASSGQGLNTEAFF.

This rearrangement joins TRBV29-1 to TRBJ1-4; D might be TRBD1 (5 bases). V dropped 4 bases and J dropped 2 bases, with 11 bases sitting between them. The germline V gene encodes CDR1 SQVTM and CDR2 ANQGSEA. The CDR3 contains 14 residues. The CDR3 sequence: CSVGGGSTNEKLFF. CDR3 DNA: TGCAGCGTTGGGGGGGGTTCGACTAATGAAAAACTGTTTTTT.

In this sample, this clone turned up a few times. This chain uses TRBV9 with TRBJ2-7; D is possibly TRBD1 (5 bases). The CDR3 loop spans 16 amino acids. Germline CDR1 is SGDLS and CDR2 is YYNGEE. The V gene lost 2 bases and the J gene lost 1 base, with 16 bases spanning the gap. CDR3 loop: CASSVDPGSISYEQYF. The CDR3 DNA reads TGTGCCAGCAGCGTCGATCCAGGGTCGATTTCCTACGAGCAGTACTTC.

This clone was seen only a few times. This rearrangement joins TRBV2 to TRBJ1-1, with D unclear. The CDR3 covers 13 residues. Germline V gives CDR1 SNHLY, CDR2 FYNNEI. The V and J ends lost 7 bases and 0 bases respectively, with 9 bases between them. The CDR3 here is CASKPILNTEAFF. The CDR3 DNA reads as TGTGCCAGCAAGCCGATACTGAACACTGAAGCTTTCTTT.

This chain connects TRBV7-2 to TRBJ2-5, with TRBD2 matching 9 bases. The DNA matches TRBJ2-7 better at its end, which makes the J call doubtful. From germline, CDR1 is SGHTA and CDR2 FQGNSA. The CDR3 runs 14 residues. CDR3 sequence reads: CASSRGLALYEQYF. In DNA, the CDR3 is TGTGCCAGCAGCAGGGGACTAGCTCTCTACGAGCAGTACTTC.

The CDR3 region has the DNA TGTGCCAGCAGCAAAGAAGTAGCGGGAGACTACGAGCAGTACTTC. Its translation: CASSKEVAGDYEQYF. The chain recombines TRBV21-1 with TRBJ2-7; the table's D call TRBD2 went unverified against the DNA. TRBV21-1 is marked as a pseudogene. The length of the CDR3 is 15 residues.

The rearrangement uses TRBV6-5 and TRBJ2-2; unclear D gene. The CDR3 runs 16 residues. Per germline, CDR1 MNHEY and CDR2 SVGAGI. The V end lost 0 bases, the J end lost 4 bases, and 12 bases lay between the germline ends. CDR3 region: CASSYSPVPTTGELFF. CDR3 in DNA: TGTGCCAGCAGTTACTCGCCCGTGCCTACCACCGGGGAGCTGTTTTTT.